What follows are 21 T cell receptor beta chains derived from one specimen sequenced in a study of CD8 T cells in Susac syndrome. Reverse transcription of roughly 0.5 to 1 ug RNA was performed with random hexamers. TCRdb called the immunoSEQ multiplex PCR reads again in MiXCR, with one record for every CDR3 protein. Of 150,000 to 200,000 distinct CDR3 sequences in the sample, 92% were seen once. The sequencing sample was made of CD4+ T cells from PBMCs. The receptors here all came from a human donor in good health.

There are a few counts of this clonotype. This chain joins TRBV6-4 and TRBJ2-2; D tentatively reads TRBD1 or TRBD2 (5 bases each). The germline V gene has CDR1 MRHNA and CDR2 SNTAGT. V dropped 5 bases and J dropped 2 bases, with 9 bases sitting between them. This CDR3 spans 14 amino acids. CDR3 in DNA: TGTGCCAGCAGTCCGGGACCTAACACCGGGGAGCTGTTTTTT. Its protein is CASSPGPNTGELFF.

The V and J genes are TRBV18 and TRBJ1-6; tentatively, D is TRBD1 (5 bases). The V gene lost 4 bases and the J gene lost 0 bases, with 10 bases spanning the gap. From germline, CDR1 is KGHSH and CDR2 LQKENI. This CDR3 spans 16 amino acids. CDR3 amino acids: CASSLWGSSYNSPLHF. The CDR3 DNA reads TGTGCCAGCTCACTCTGGGGGAGCTCCTATAATTCACCCCTCCACTTT.

The chain couples TRBV4-1 to TRBJ2-7; a weak D match, TRBD1 (7 bases). The V gene lost 3 bases and the J gene lost 0 bases, with 12 bases spanning the gap. Looked up from germline, CDR1 is MGHRA and CDR2 is YSYEKL. The CDR3 runs to 15 residues. DNA of the CDR3: TGCGCCAGCAGCCAGCGGGACAGCACCTCCTACGAGCAGTACTTC. This sequence encodes CASSQRDSTSYEQYF.

The V and J genes are TRBV4-1 and TRBJ2-3, with D unclear. The CDR3 has 14 amino acids. Germline-derived CDR1 and CDR2 are MGHRA and YSYEKL. V gave up 0 bases and J gave up 3 bases, with 7 bases separating them. CDR3 DNA sequence: TGCGCCAGCAGCCAAGATGTTTTGACAGATACGCAGTATTTT. Encoded protein: CASSQDVLTDTQYF.

CDR3 sequence: CASGNGGANTGELFF. CDR3 bases: TGTGCCAGCGGGAACGGGGGCGCGAACACCGGGGAGCTGTTTTTT. The chain combines TRBV28 with TRBJ2-2; D could derive from TRBD1 or TRBD2 (6 bases each). Germline CDR1 MDHEN, CDR2 SYDVKM. Trimming took 8 bases from V and 0 from J, leaving 13 bases between them. CDR3 length: 15 residues.

V is TRBV30 and J is TRBJ1-2; D gene uncertain. Germline V gives CDR1 GTSNPN, CDR2 SVGIG (reference sequence). This CDR3 region has 13 residues. Trimming cost V 2 bases and J 6 bases, with 13 bases left between them. CDR3 sequence reads: CAWSRTVSDGYTF. CDR3 nucleotides: TGTGCCTGGAGTAGAACTGTTTCGGATGGCTACACCTTC. The full variable domain, with the rest looked up from reference TRBV30 and TRBJ1-2, is SQTIHQWPATLVQPVGSPLSLECTVEGTSNPNLYWYRQAAGRGLQLLFYSVGIGQISSEVPQNLSASRPQDRQFILSSKKLLLSDSGFYLCAWSRTVSDGYTFGSGTRLTVV.

The chain recombines TRBV3-1 with TRBJ2-7; TRBD2 matches 7 bases. The germline V gene has CDR1 LGHDT and CDR2 YNNKEL (reference sequence). The CDR3 extends over 13 amino acids. J gave up 4 bases and V 8 bases, and 8 bases lay outside the gene matches. The CDR3 loop reads CASRLSGVYEQYF. In nucleotides, the CDR3 is TGTGCCAGCCGCTTAAGCGGGGTGTACGAGCAGTACTTC.

Points on this clonotype: The junction shows a germline mismatch at one end, possibly a read error. The rearrangement links TRBV11-3 to TRBJ2-1; the match to TRBD1 covers 9 bases. Germline assignment: CDR1 SGHNT and CDR2 YENEEA. This CDR3 comprises 18 residues. The CDR3 bases are TGTGCCAGCAGCCGGGACAGGGTCGACCCCGGACTATTCGGTGAGCAGTTTTTC. Amino acid sequence: CASSRDRVDPGLFGEQFF.

The genes are TRBV5-1 and TRBJ2-2; possible D gene TRBD2, 6 bases. There are 16 residues in the CDR3. V was trimmed by 0 bases and J by 5 bases, leaving 14 bases between them. The germline V gene encodes CDR1 SGHRS and CDR2 YFSETQ. CDR3 in DNA: TGCGCCAGCAGCTTGGGGGAGGCCTCGAGAACCGGGGAGCTGTTTTTT. It yields the protein CASSLGEASRTGELFF.

This rearrangement joins TRBV7-2 to TRBJ2-2, with TRBD2 matching over 7 bases. CDR3 length: 16 residues. Germline V gene data show CDR1 as SGHTA and CDR2 as FQGNSA. The junction had 8 bases not matched to a gene; V was cut back by 2 bases and J by 5 bases. The CDR3: CASSLRTVGGTGELFF. The CDR3 region has the DNA TGTGCCAGCAGCTTAAGAACGGTGGGAGGGACCGGGGAGCTGTTTTTT.

The chain is built from TRBV6-2 or TRBV6-3 and TRBJ2-1; D is unclear. Germline V gene lookup returns CDR1 MNHEY and CDR2 SVGEGT. The CDR3 loop spans 13 amino acids. Trimming took 4 bases from V and 5 from J, leaving 9 bases between them. The CDR3 DNA follows: TGTGCCAGCAGTTCCTCCTATAACAATGAGCAGTTCTTC. This sequence encodes CASSSSYNNEQFF.

The chain carries TRBV5-1 and TRBJ2-5; D assignment may be TRBD1 or TRBD2 (5 bases each). The CDR3 contains 17 residues. Trimming took 1 base from V and 5 from J, leaving 21 bases between them. The germline CDR1 and CDR2 sequences are SGHRS and YFSETQ. The CDR3 sequence: CASSLNPHRGSGETQYF. The CDR3 nucleotides are TGCGCCAGCAGCTTGAACCCCCATAGGGGATCGGGGGAGACCCAGTACTTC.

CDR3 DNA: TGCGCCAGCGGACAGGGGACAACCGGGGAGCTGTTTTTT. Translating gives CASGQGTTGELFF. The chain links TRBV5-1 to TRBJ2-2, with TRBD1 matching 9 bases. CDR3 length: 13 residues. The trim removed 7 bases at V and 5 bases at J, leaving 3 bases unmatched. The germline V gene has CDR1 SGHRS and CDR2 YFSETQ.

This chain links TRBV29-1 with TRBJ1-1, with a tentative D call TRBD1 (6 bases). Germline V gene data show CDR1 as SQVTM and CDR2 as ANQGSEA. V gave up 4 bases and J gave up 4 bases, with 13 bases separating them. The length of the CDR3 is 13 residues. CDR3 sequence: CSVGAGAGTEAFF. For the CDR3, the DNA is TGCAGCGTTGGGGCAGGGGCTGGCACTGAAGCTTTCTTT.

J is TRBJ1-2 and V is TRBV4-3; D perhaps matches TRBD1 (5 bases). Germline CDR1 LGHNA, CDR2 YSLEER. The germline V and J ends were trimmed by 0 bases and 1 base, with 18 bases remaining between them. The CDR3 spans 18 residues. This chain's CDR3 is CASSQDRAGWRGNYGYTF. CDR3 coding DNA: TGCGCCAGCAGCCAAGATAGGGCAGGGTGGCGCGGTAACTATGGCTACACCTTC.

The rearrangement joins TRBV20-1 to TRBJ2-3, with 8 bases matching TRBD1. V was pared by 5 bases and J by 2 bases, with 9 bases of the junction left unmatched. Germline CDR1 and CDR2: DFQATT and SNEGSKA (reference sequence). This CDR3 region has 15 residues. The CDR3 DNA is TGCAGTGCTCGGGGACAGGCGATTTTCACAGATACGCAGTATTTT. Its translation is CSARGQAIFTDTQYF.

The chain employs TRBV18 and TRBJ2-7; TRBD1 matches at 9 bases. Germline lookup yields CDR1 KGHSH and CDR2 LQKENI. V lost 3 bases, J lost 7 bases, and 10 bases stayed unmatched. The CDR3 length is 15 residues. The CDR3 region has the DNA TGTGCCAGCTCACCGCGGACAGGGGAAACTGGAGAGCAGTACTTC. Its translation: CASSPRTGETGEQYF.

The rearrangement links TRBV2 to TRBJ2-7; unclear D gene. With 2 bases removed from V and 7 bases from J, the gap between germline ends came to 12 bases. The CDR3 spans 13 residues. Germline CDR1 SNHLY, CDR2 FYNNEI. CDR3 protein: CASSESSVGEQYF. The DNA of the CDR3 is TGTGCCAGCAGTGAAAGTTCGGTTGGGGAGCAGTACTTC.

This clonotype turned up a few times. This chain uses TRBV11-2 with TRBJ1-3, with TRBD1 matching over 7 bases. Germline V gene sequence: CDR1 SGHAT, CDR2 FQNNGV. This CDR3 contains 15 residues. V was pared by 5 bases and J by 4 bases, with 8 bases of the junction left unmatched. The CDR3 sequence: CASSERGGEGNTIYF. As DNA, the CDR3 is TGTGCCAGCAGCGAGAGAGGGGGCGAAGGAAACACCATATATTTT. The entire variable domain, with the rest obtained from reference TRBV11-2 and TRBJ1-3, is as follows: EAGVAQSPRYKIIEKRQSVAFWCNPISGHATLYWYQQILGQGPKLLIQFQNNGVVDDSQLPKDRFSAERLKGVDSTLKIQPAKLEDSAVYLCASSERGGEGNTIYFGEGSWLTVV.

V gene TRBV10-3 combines with J gene TRBJ1-5; perhaps TRBD1 as D (5 bases). Per germline, CDR1 ENHRY and CDR2 SYGVKD. This CDR3 region has 13 residues. The V end lost 7 bases, the J end lost 0 bases, and 7 bases lay between the germline ends. CDR3 DNA: TGTGCCATCACCCAGGGTAGCAATCAGCCCCAGCATTTT. This gives the protein CAITQGSNQPQHF.

J is TRBJ2-6 and V is TRBV6-5; D is undetermined. V was shortened by 6 bases and J by 2 bases, with 5 bases between the two germline ends. This CDR3 has 13 amino acids. The germline gives CDR1 MNHEY, CDR2 SVGAGI. The CDR3 sequence is CASRVPGANVLTF. The CDR3, as DNA: TGTGCCAGCAGGGTCCCTGGGGCCAACGTCCTGACTTTC.